Reported below is one T cell receptor beta chain. Its antigen is still unknown. This sample is drawn from a study of T cells in Graves' hyperthyroidism and ophthalmopathy. General study results and limits: The blood repertoire included most of the expanded thyroid clonotypes above 0.001.

V shed 0 bases, J shed 9 bases, and the junction held 11 bases outside the gene matches. The germline gives CDR1 SGHAT, CDR2 FQNNGV. This CDR3 has 16 residues. Exclusion of patients followed from uncontrolled infection, other autoimmune disease, pregnancy or lactation. Fresh peripheral blood, about 9.6 ml, yielded the PBMCs. Amplified TCR beta CDR3 regions derived from RNA transcripts. Initially, a first-round RT-PCR of the TCR CDR3 employed the HTBI primer set. TCRdb re-derived calls from the multiplex PCR reads in MiXCR, one entry per CDR3 protein. The sample carries around 600,000 distinct CDR3 sequences, around 15% recorded once.

The TCR sequence derives from a woman aged 40 to 50 with Graves' ophthalmopathy. The V call is TRBV11-2, the J call TRBJ2-1; the match to TRBD1 covers 7 bases. The specimen was blood. The CDR3, as DNA: TGTGCCAGCAGCTTAGATTTTGAGGGGGCCTGGGGTGAGCAGTTCTTC. Its protein is CASSLDFEGAWGEQFF. The full variable domain, completed using reference TRBV11-2 and TRBJ2-1, is EAGVAQSPRYKIIEKRQSVAFWCNPISGHATLYWYQQILGQGPKLLIQFQNNGVVDDSQLPKDRFSAERLKGVDSTLKIQPAKLEDSAVYLCASSLDFEGAWGEQFFGPGTRLTVL.